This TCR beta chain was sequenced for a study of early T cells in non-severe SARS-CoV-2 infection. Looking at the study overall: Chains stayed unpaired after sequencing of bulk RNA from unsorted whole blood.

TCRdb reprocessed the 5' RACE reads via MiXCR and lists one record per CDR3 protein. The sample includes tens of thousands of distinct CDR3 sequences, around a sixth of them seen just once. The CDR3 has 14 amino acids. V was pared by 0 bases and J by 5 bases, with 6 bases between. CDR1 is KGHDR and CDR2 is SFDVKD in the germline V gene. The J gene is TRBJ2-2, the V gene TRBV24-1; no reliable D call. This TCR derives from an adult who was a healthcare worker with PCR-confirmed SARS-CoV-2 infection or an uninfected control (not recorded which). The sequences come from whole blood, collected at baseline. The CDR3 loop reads CATSDLKGTGELFF. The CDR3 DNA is TGTGCCACCAGTGATTTGAAAGGAACCGGGGAGCTGTTTTTT.